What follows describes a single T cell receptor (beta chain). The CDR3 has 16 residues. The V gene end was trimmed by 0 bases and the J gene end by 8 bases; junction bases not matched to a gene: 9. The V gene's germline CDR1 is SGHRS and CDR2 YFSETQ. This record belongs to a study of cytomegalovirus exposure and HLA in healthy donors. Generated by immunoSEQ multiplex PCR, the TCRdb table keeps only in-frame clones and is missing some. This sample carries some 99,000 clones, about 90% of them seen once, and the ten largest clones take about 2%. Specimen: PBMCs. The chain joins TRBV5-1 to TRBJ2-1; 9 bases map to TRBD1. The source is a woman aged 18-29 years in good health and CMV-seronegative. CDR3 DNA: TGCGCCAGCAGCTTGGTCCCTTGGACAGGGGTTGATGAGCAGTTCTTC. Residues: CASSLVPWTGVDEQFF. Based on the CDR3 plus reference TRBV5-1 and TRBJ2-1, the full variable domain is KAGVTQTPRYLIKTRGQQVTLSCSPISGHRSVSWYQQTPGQGLQFLFEYFSETQRNKGNFPGRFSGRQFSNSRSEMNVSTLELGDSALYLCASSLVPWTGVDEQFFGPGTRLTVL.